These 17 T cell receptor beta chains were all obtained from the same sample, sequenced in a study of blood T cell repertoires in COVID-19. Libraries were prepared by immunoSEQ multiplex PCR; TCRdb keeps only in-frame clonotypes and omits some of them. The data contain about 60,000 clones, approximately 80% of them seen just once; the ten biggest clones take up roughly 23%. Sequencing used peripheral blood. These receptors came from a human donor in a cohort sampled during active COVID-19.

The chain has TRBV7-2 and TRBJ2-1, with D perhaps TRBD2 (7 bases). The CDR3 length is 14 residues. V lost 6 bases and J 6 bases, leaving 15 bases between the germline ends. Germline V gene lookup returns CDR1 SGHTA and CDR2 FQGNSA. CDR3 region: CASSGRGPFNEQFF. Written as DNA, the CDR3 is TGTGCCAGCAGTGGGCGGGGGCCGTTCAATGAGCAGTTCTTC.

This chain's CDR3 is CASSESRTSGRSYSFF. CDR3 coding DNA: TGCGCCAGCAGTGAGTCGCGGACTAGCGGGAGGAGCTACAGTTTCTTC. This rearrangement joins TRBV10-1 to TRBJ2-1; 14 nucleotides align to TRBD2. The trim removed 0 bases at V and 16 bases at J, leaving 11 bases unmatched. This CDR3 comprises 16 residues. Germline V gives CDR1 WNHNN, CDR2 SYGVQD (reference sequence).

The chain employs TRBV9 and TRBJ1-2; possibly TRBD1 for D (5 bases). The V end was cut by 0 bases, the J end by 2 bases, with 11 bases between. CDR1 SGDLS and CDR2 YYNGEE come from the germline V gene. The CDR3 has 15 amino acids. The CDR3 nucleotides read TGTGCCAGCAGCGTAGGTCCGGGGGTGAACTATGGCTACACCTTC. Amino acid sequence: CASSVGPGVNYGYTF. Full variable domain (rest looked up from reference TRBV9 and TRBJ1-2): DSGVTQTPKHLITATGQRVTLRCSPRSGDLSVYWYQQSLDQGLQFLIQYYNGEERAKGNILERFSAQQFPDLHSELNLSSLELGDSALYFCASSVGPGVNYGYTFGSGTRLTVV.

This clone was seen a handful of times. J is TRBJ2-2 and V is TRBV4-2, with D possibly matching TRBD2 (6 bases). CDR1 and CDR2 (germline): LGHNA, YNFKEQ. CDR3 length: 16 residues. V lost 5 bases to trimming and J lost 4 bases, with 17 bases between them. The CDR3 nucleotides are TGTGCCAGCAGCGAACCGCAGGAGGGGTTCACCGGGGAGCTGTTTTTT. Its translation: CASSEPQEGFTGELFF.

The chain couples TRBV28 to TRBJ1-4, with D possibly TRBD1 on 6 matching bases. The CDR3 has 14 residues. Per the germline V gene, CDR1 is MDHEN and CDR2 is SYDVKM. With 4 bases removed from V and 6 bases from J, the gap between germline ends came to 12 bases. The CDR3 here is CASSYRAKDEKLFF. CDR3 nucleotides: TGTGCCAGCAGTTACAGGGCCAAGGATGAAAAACTGTTTTTT. Full variable domain (missing parts from reference TRBV28 and TRBJ1-4): DVKVTQSSRYLVKRTGEKVFLECVQDMDHENMFWYRQDPGLGLRLIYFSYDVKMKEKGDIPEGYSVSREKKERFSLILESASTNQTSMYLCASSYRAKDEKLFFGSGTQLSVL.

The V call is TRBV19, the J call TRBJ1-1, with 9 bases fitting TRBD1. The CDR3 loop spans 15 amino acids. Germline-derived CDR1 and CDR2 are LNHDA and SQIVND (reference sequence). V was pared by 5 bases and J by 7 bases, with 11 bases of the junction left unmatched. For the CDR3, the DNA is TGTGCCAGTAGTCCGAAGGGACAGGGCACCTTTGAAGCTTTCTTT. Protein: CASSPKGQGTFEAFF.

The chain has TRBV7-8 and TRBJ1-1; TRBD1 might be the D (6 bases). This CDR3 spans 15 amino acids. V lost 0 bases to trimming and J lost 1 base, with 9 bases between them. CDR1 and CDR2 (germline): SGHVS, FQNEAQ. CDR3 in amino acids: CASSLAGDKNTEAFF. The CDR3 coding sequence is TGTGCCAGCAGCTTAGCAGGGGACAAGAACACTGAAGCTTTCTTT.

This clone was recorded a few times. This chain links TRBV18 with TRBJ2-1, with D perhaps matching TRBD2 (6 bases). V dropped 5 bases and J dropped 3 bases, with 11 bases sitting between them. CDR1 KGHSH and CDR2 LQKENI come from the germline V gene. This CDR3 has 14 residues. DNA of the CDR3: TGTGCCAGCTCAGTTTCCGGGAGCTACAATGAGCAGTTCTTC. Protein product: CASSVSGSYNEQFF.

The chain joins TRBV30 to TRBJ1-5; perhaps TRBD1 as D (5 bases). The length of the CDR3 is 14 residues. Germline lookup yields CDR1 GTSNPN and CDR2 SVGIG (reference sequence). Between the trimmed V and J ends, which lost 0 bases and 9 bases, there was a span of 15 bases. The CDR3 nucleotides read TGTGCCTGGAGTGTACTCGGGGGGACGGTGCCCCAGCATTTT. Residues: CAWSVLGGTVPQHF.

The V gene is TRBV20-1, the J gene TRBJ2-2; 13 nucleotides line up with TRBD2. Germline CDR1 reads DFQATT; CDR2 reads SNEGSKA (reference sequence). This CDR3 is built from 17 residues. V lost 3 bases, J lost 4 bases, and 8 bases stayed unmatched. CDR3 nucleotide sequence: TGCAGTGCTAGTCCGACTAGCGGGAGGTCGAGCACCGGGGAGCTGTTTTTT. Its protein product is CSASPTSGRSSTGELFF.

The chain combines TRBV12-2 with TRBJ1-1; the table assigns TRBD1, which was not confirmed against the DNA. TRBV12-2 is listed as a pseudogene. The CDR3 consists of 21 residues. DNA for the CDR3: TGTGCAAGTCGCTTAGCGTCGACACACCAAACCGCTAAAAACCTGAACACTGAAGCTTTCTTT. This sequence encodes CASRLASTHQTAKNLNTEAFF.

This chain connects TRBV2 to TRBJ2-1, with 8 bases that match TRBD2. This CDR3 has 14 amino acids. The J segment lost 8 bases and the V segment lost 7 bases, leaving 10 bases of the junction unmatched. CDR1 SNHLY and CDR2 FYNNEI come from the germline V gene. The CDR3 DNA reads as TGTGCCAGCACTAGAAGCGGGAGCGGCGATGAGCAGTTCTTC. Protein: CASTRSGSGDEQFF.

J is TRBJ1-5 and V is TRBV3-1 (or the pseudogene TRBV3-2), with 7 bases that match TRBD1. The CDR3 covers 14 residues. After removal of 2 bases from V and 5 bases from J, the junction contained 3 bases not matched to a gene. The V gene's germline CDR1 is LGHDT and CDR2 YNNKEL (reference sequence). This chain's CDR3 is CASSQRQGYQPQHF. The CDR3 DNA reads as TGTGCCAGCAGCCAAAGACAGGGTTATCAGCCCCAGCATTTT.

This chain links TRBV18 with TRBJ2-7; 7 bases map to TRBD1. This CDR3 region has 15 residues. In germline, CDR1 is KGHSH, CDR2 LQKENI. J lost 2 bases, V lost 5 bases, and 9 bases had no gene match. CDR3 protein: CASSSGYRGTYEQYF. The CDR3 DNA is TGTGCCAGCTCATCAGGGTACAGGGGAACCTACGAGCAGTACTTC.

V is TRBV19 and J is TRBJ1-1; 9 bases are a match to TRBD1. J was trimmed by 5 bases and V by 6 bases; bases with no gene match: 7. Germline V lookup: CDR1 LNHDA, CDR2 SQIVND (reference sequence). The CDR3 is 14 amino acids. CDR3 residues: CASRVTGGRTEAFF. The DNA of the CDR3 is TGTGCCAGTAGGGTCACAGGGGGCAGGACTGAAGCTTTCTTT.

The chain has TRBV7-2 and TRBJ1-4, with D maybe TRBD1 (5 bases). The CDR3 extends over 14 amino acids. Per the germline V gene, CDR1 is SGHTA and CDR2 is FQGNSA. With 1 base removed from V and 7 bases from J, the gap between germline ends came to 10 bases. CDR3 sequence reads: CASSLGQGSEKLFF. Here the CDR3 DNA reads TGTGCCAGCAGCTTAGGTCAGGGCAGTGAAAAACTGTTTTTT.

The chain has TRBV5-4 and TRBJ1-1, with 7 bases aligning to TRBD1. The CDR3 consists of 15 residues. Germline CDR1 SGHNT, CDR2 YYREEE (reference sequence). V dropped 4 bases and J dropped 4; count of bases not matched to a gene: 10. Here the CDR3 reads CASSPIWPGGTEAFF. CDR3 bases: TGTGCCAGCAGCCCTATATGGCCAGGGGGCACTGAAGCTTTCTTT.